Presented here are 30 T cell receptor beta chains from one specimen sequenced in a study of T cells after yellow fever vaccination. TCRdb itself ran the 5' RACE reads through MiXCR, one entry per CDR3 protein. Seen here are roughly 330,000 distinct CDR3 sequences, around 7% observed once, and the top ten hold roughly 19%. This sample comprised PBMCs, obtained roughly 46 days after the first yellow fever vaccination. All receptors come from a man aged 18-30 years who received the YFV17D yellow fever vaccine.

This clonotype was counted ten times or more. The junction departs from germline at one end; a sequencing error may be responsible. The gene calls are TRBV20-1 and TRBJ2-2; D is unresolved. The CDR3 consists of 16 residues. The germline gives CDR1 DFQATT, CDR2 SNEGSKA (reference sequence). CDR3 in DNA: TGCTGTGCTAGAGGAAATACTCGGTCGAACACCGGGGAGCTGTTTTTT. It translates to CCARGNTRSNTGELFF.

The chain has TRBV5-1 and TRBJ2-3, with TRBD2 identical over 11 bases. Trimming at V came to 1 base and at J to 0 bases, leaving 7 bases not matched to a gene. Per germline, CDR1 SGHRS and CDR2 YFSETQ. This CDR3 spans 18 amino acids. The CDR3 here is CASSLRLAGGWSTDTQYF. CDR3 sequence (DNA): TGCGCCAGCAGCTTGCGGCTAGCGGGGGGTTGGAGCACAGATACGCAGTATTTT.

J is TRBJ2-7 and V is TRBV5-6; either TRBD1 or TRBD2 may supply D (5 bases each). V was clipped by 4 bases and J by 0 bases, with 14 bases between them. Germline assignment: CDR1 SGHDT and CDR2 YYEEEE. The CDR3 runs 15 residues. The CDR3 DNA follows: TGTGCCAGCAGCAAATGGGACGGCAGCTCCTACGAGCAGTACGTC. This encodes CASSKWDGSSYEQYV.

The table lists this clonotype with many counts. The rearrangement joins TRBV18 to TRBJ1-4, with D tentatively TRBD1 (5 bases). This CDR3 spans 15 amino acids. Germline V gene lookup returns CDR1 KGHSH and CDR2 LQKENI. The V end lost 0 bases, the J end lost 8 bases, and 13 bases lay between the germline ends. This CDR3 is CASSPPMGEGEKLFF. As DNA, the CDR3 is TGTGCCAGCTCACCACCGATGGGGGAAGGCGAAAAACTGTTTTTT. Full variable domain (rest looked up from reference TRBV18 and TRBJ1-4): NAGVMQNPRHLVRRRGQEARLRCSPMKGHSHVYWYRQLPEEGLKFMVYLQKENIIDESGMPKERFSAEFPKEGPSILRIQQVVRGDSAAYFCASSPPMGEGEKLFFGSGTQLSVL.

In its sample, this clonotype was seen many times. V and J are TRBV9 and TRBJ1-1, with a possible D match to TRBD1 (6 bases). From germline, CDR1 is SGDLS and CDR2 YYNGEE. This CDR3 has 13 residues. V lost 4 bases, J lost 5 bases, and 12 bases lay in between. The CDR3 loop is CASSRGGTTEAFF. The CDR3 nucleotides read TGTGCCAGCAGCCGAGGGGGGACGACTGAAGCTTTCTTT.

The gene calls are TRBV20-1 and TRBJ1-2; D gene ambiguous. Germline V CDR1 and CDR2: DFQATT, SNEGSKA (reference sequence). The CDR3 runs 15 residues. V shed 8 bases and J shed 0 bases, with 19 bases lying between them. The CDR3 DNA sequence: TGCAGTTTTTCGAGGGCGAGCGACTCTAACTATGGCTACACCTTC. Its translation is CSFSRASDSNYGYTF.

The rearrangement joins TRBV15 to TRBJ1-5, with D possibly matching TRBD1 (6 bases). Trimming stripped 3 bases from V and 2 bases from J, with 11 bases between. This CDR3 is 15 amino acids long. Germline CDR1 LNHNV, CDR2 YYDKDF (reference sequence). CDR3 region: CATSRGAVGNQPQHF. CDR3 sequence (DNA): TGTGCCACCAGCAGGGGGGCAGTGGGCAATCAGCCCCAGCATTTT.

V and J are TRBV20-1 and TRBJ1-6; 8 bases align to TRBD1. Per the germline V gene, CDR1 is DFQATT and CDR2 is SNEGSKA (reference sequence). The CDR3 spans 15 residues. V lost 1 base, J lost 9 bases, and 8 bases stayed unmatched. The CDR3 DNA sequence: TGCAGTGCTAGAGTATCCACAGGGGGAGGTTCACCCCTCCACTTT. Translation gives CSARVSTGGGSPLHF.

This sequence joins TRBV7-3 and TRBJ2-1, with 7 bases aligning to TRBD2. CDR1 and CDR2 (germline): SGHTA, FQGTGA. This CDR3 is 15 amino acids long. Trimming took 5 bases from V and 7 from J; bases not matched to a gene: 11. The CDR3 region has the DNA TGTGCCAGCAGCAGAAGCGGGGTAACCGGAAATGAGCAGTTCTTC. Translation gives CASSRSGVTGNEQFF.

This clonotype was counted at least ten times. This chain joins TRBV28 and TRBJ2-1, with TRBD1 as a possible D gene (6 bases). Deletions cut 4 bases from V and 5 bases from J, with 18 bases between. Per the germline V gene, CDR1 is MDHEN and CDR2 is SYDVKM. The CDR3 is made up of 16 amino acids. The CDR3 sequence: CASSSTTGQYHNEQFF. The CDR3 coding sequence is TGTGCCAGCAGTTCCACAACCGGACAGTACCACAATGAGCAGTTCTTC.

The chain is built from TRBV19 and TRBJ2-3; D is ambiguous. From germline, CDR1 is LNHDA and CDR2 SQIVND (reference sequence). There are 14 residues in the CDR3. V lost 7 bases, J lost 4 bases, and 15 bases lay in between. The chain's CDR3 is CASTSSPGPDTQYF. The CDR3, as DNA: TGTGCCAGTACCTCCAGTCCCGGACCAGATACGCAGTATTTT.

This chain connects TRBV5-4 to TRBJ1-2; the match to TRBD1 covers 9 bases. V gave up 4 bases and J gave up 4 bases; unmatched junction bases: 11. Per germline, CDR1 SGHNT and CDR2 YYREEE (reference sequence). This CDR3 contains 16 residues. CDR3 residues: CASSTGQGKVFYGYTF. As DNA, the CDR3 is TGTGCCAGCAGCACAGGACAGGGGAAGGTTTTCTATGGCTACACCTTC.

The chain has TRBV2 and TRBJ1-1; D call uncertain. The V gene's germline CDR1 is SNHLY and CDR2 FYNNEI. The length of the CDR3 is 14 residues. With 4 bases removed from V and 2 bases from J, the gap between germline ends came to 11 bases. CDR3 DNA sequence: TGTGCCAGCAGTGTGGGAGGGTATAACACTGAAGCTTTCTTT. Its translation is CASSVGGYNTEAFF. Full variable domain (remainder filled in from reference TRBV2 and TRBJ1-1): EPEVTQTPSHQVTQMGQEVILRCVPISNHLYFYWYRQILGQKVEFLVSFYNNEISEKSEIFDDQFSVERPDGSNFTLKIRSTKLEDSAMYFCASSVGGYNTEAFFGQGTRLTVV.

This clonotype has a handful of counts. The chain links TRBV20-1 to TRBJ2-2, with TRBD2 matching 12 bases. This CDR3 contains 16 residues. With V trimmed by 0 bases and J by 6 bases, 5 bases remained unmatched. Germline V CDR1 and CDR2: DFQATT, SNEGSKA (reference sequence). CDR3 in amino acids: CSARDPPSGGAGELFF. The CDR3 nucleotides read TGCAGTGCTAGAGATCCCCCTAGCGGGGGGGCCGGGGAGCTGTTTTTT.

This clonotype was counted only a few times. This chain uses TRBV28 with TRBJ1-5; 8 bases align to TRBD1. The CDR3 contains 15 residues. The J segment lost 2 bases and the V segment lost 7 bases, leaving 7 bases of the junction unmatched. CDR1 is MDHEN, CDR2 SYDVKM, per germline. CDR3 amino acids: CASTQTGVGNQPQHF. In DNA form, the CDR3 reads TGTGCCAGCACCCAGACAGGGGTCGGCAATCAGCCCCAGCATTTT.

The V and J genes are TRBV11-2 and TRBJ2-2; TRBD1 or TRBD2 may be the D gene (5 bases each). This CDR3 spans 18 amino acids. Trimming left V 0 bases short and J 5 bases short, with 19 bases between. Per germline, CDR1 SGHAT and CDR2 FQNNGV. CDR3 residues: CASSLDSWGKKDTGELFF. CDR3 nucleotides: TGTGCCAGCAGCTTAGATTCTTGGGGGAAGAAGGATACCGGGGAGCTGTTTTTT.

V gene TRBV5-1 combines with J gene TRBJ1-6, with 12 nucleotides matching TRBD1. Per the germline V gene, CDR1 is SGHRS and CDR2 is YFSETQ. CDR3 size: 14 residues. V trimming: 5 bases; J trimming: 9 bases; junction bases outside the gene matches: 3. CDR3 nucleotides: TGCGCCAGCAGGGCGGGACAGGGGGCTTCACCCCTCCACTTT. It codes for CASRAGQGASPLHF. The full variable domain, rest sourced from reference TRBV5-1 and TRBJ1-6, is KAGVTQTPRYLIKTRGQQVTLSCSPISGHRSVSWYQQTPGQGLQFLFEYFSETQRNKGNFPGRFSGRQFSNSRSEMNVSTLELGDSALYLCASRAGQGASPLHFGNGTRLTVT.

This clonotype occurred many times. J is TRBJ2-1 and V is TRBV9, with 7 bases that match TRBD2. The trim removed 3 bases at V and 7 bases at J, leaving 10 bases unmatched. Germline V gene lookup returns CDR1 SGDLS and CDR2 YYNGEE. The CDR3 contains 15 residues. The CDR3 coding sequence is TGTGCCAGCAGCGCATTTACTAGCGCTGGGAATGAGCAGTTCTTC. This sequence encodes CASSAFTSAGNEQFF.

This clonotype has just a few counts. The genes are TRBV19 and TRBJ1-6; D is perhaps TRBD1 (5 bases). Germline CDR1 and CDR2: LNHDA and SQIVND (reference sequence). The CDR3 totals 14 residues. The V end was cut by 6 bases, the J end by 8 bases, with 14 bases between. The CDR3 loop reads CASRPWDGDSPLHF. The DNA for the CDR3 is TGTGCCAGTAGGCCCTGGGACGGAGATTCACCCCTCCACTTT.

Only a few counts were recorded for this clonotype. CDR3 residues: CASSLSVGPDTQYF. For the CDR3, the DNA is TGTGCCAGCAGCTTAAGTGTAGGGCCAGATACGCAGTATTTT. The gene calls are TRBV7-9 and TRBJ2-3; D is unclear. This CDR3 contains 14 residues. Germline V gene sequence: CDR1 SEHNR, CDR2 FQNEAQ (reference sequence). Trimming removed 2 bases at V and 4 bases at J, with 10 bases between.

This chain links TRBV9 with TRBJ2-7; maybe TRBD1 (5 bases). Trimming stripped 0 bases from V and 5 bases from J, with 15 bases between. Germline values: CDR1 SGDLS, CDR2 YYNGEE. This CDR3 is 15 amino acids long. The CDR3: CASSVAGALGDEQYF. DNA for the CDR3: TGTGCCAGCAGCGTAGCTGGGGCCCTAGGCGACGAGCAGTACTTC.

There are many counts of this clonotype. The chain links TRBV12-3 or TRBV12-4 to TRBJ1-1, with D possibly TRBD1 on 5 matching bases. CDR3 length: 14 residues. Trimming left V 4 bases short and J 7 bases short, with 16 bases between. CDR3 nucleotide sequence: TGTGCCAGCAGTTGGGGACGGGGGAACGGTGAAGCTTTCTTT. Protein sequence: CASSWGRGNGEAFF.

V and J are TRBV20-1 and TRBJ2-2; D uncertain. Per germline, CDR1 DFQATT and CDR2 SNEGSKA (reference sequence). The V and J ends lost 2 bases and 6 bases respectively, with 13 bases between them. There are 14 residues in the CDR3. CDR3: CSARYHSESGELFF. As DNA, the CDR3 is TGCAGTGCTAGATACCACAGTGAGTCCGGGGAGCTGTTTTTT.

This chain connects TRBV6-2 or TRBV6-3 to TRBJ1-1; D ambiguous. From germline, CDR1 is MNHEY and CDR2 SVGEGT. The V end lost 0 bases, the J end lost 1 base, and 9 bases lay between the germline ends. CDR3 length: 15 amino acids. The CDR3 is CASSYSARWNTEAFF. CDR3 nucleotide sequence: TGTGCCAGCAGTTACTCAGCCAGGTGGAACACTGAAGCTTTCTTT.

The chain carries TRBV2 and TRBJ1-2; 9 nucleotides match TRBD1. The V and J ends lost 8 bases and 5 bases, in that order; junction bases with no gene match: 6. In germline, CDR1 is SNHLY, CDR2 FYNNEI. The CDR3 is made up of 13 amino acids. The CDR3 reads CASHRTGEYGYTF. For the CDR3, the DNA is TGTGCCAGCCACAGGACAGGGGAATATGGCTACACCTTC.

The V call is TRBV4-1, the J call TRBJ1-5, with D unclear. V lost 2 bases and J 1 base, leaving 9 bases between the germline ends. Germline loops: CDR1 MGHRA, CDR2 YSYEKL. The CDR3 runs 15 residues. The CDR3 region is CASSQRVRSNQPQHF. The DNA of the CDR3 is TGCGCCAGCAGCCAACGAGTCAGAAGCAATCAGCCCCAGCATTTT.

The chain is built from TRBV18 and TRBJ1-5; D unclear. The CDR3 totals 13 residues. Germline CDR1 and CDR2: KGHSH and LQKENI. V was pared by 2 bases and J by 3 bases, with 5 bases between. Here the CDR3 DNA reads TGTGCCAGCTCACCAACAGCCAATCAGCCCCAGCATTTT. Its protein is CASSPTANQPQHF.

This clonotype was detected many times. The DNA for the CDR3 is TGTGCCAGCAGTCCCGGGGCAGGGCTATACGAGCAGTACTTC. Amino acid sequence: CASSPGAGLYEQYF. The chain carries TRBV12-3 or TRBV12-4 and TRBJ2-7; D assignment may be TRBD1 or TRBD2 (5 bases each). This CDR3 is built from 14 residues. The germline V and J ends were trimmed by 5 bases and 4 bases, with 15 bases remaining between them.

The chain combines TRBV11-2 with TRBJ1-1; the D is unclear. The CDR3 is made up of 14 amino acids. Trimming left V 2 bases short and J 0 bases short, with 7 bases between. CDR1 and CDR2 from the germline V gene are SGHAT and FQNNGV. In nucleotides, the CDR3 is TGTGCCAGCAGCTTACAGAGCATGAACACTGAAGCTTTCTTT. Protein: CASSLQSMNTEAFF.

The chain joins TRBV5-1 to TRBJ2-5; 7 bases agree with TRBD2. V was clipped by 4 bases and J by 2 bases; unmatched bases: 2. Germline values: CDR1 SGHRS, CDR2 YFSETQ. The CDR3 is 13 amino acids. CDR3 nucleotide sequence: TGCGCCAGCAGCGGGGAGGGACAAGAGACCCAGTACTTC. It specifies CASSGEGQETQYF.